A selection of T cell receptor beta chains follows, all from one sample in a study of blood T cell repertoires in COVID-19. Produced via immunoSEQ multiplex PCR; TCRdb's table is partial and in-frame only. The sample lists a few hundred thousand clones; approximately 85% were seen once. The specimen was PBMCs or T cells enriched from blood (not recorded which). The receptors were sampled from a woman aged 30 to 39 who had recovered from COVID-19. Each CDR3 is given with its conserved first and last residue. Clone size appears in some rows only: once, few, many, or a class for an expanded clone.

v_call: TRBV6-1
clone_size: many
j_call: TRBJ2-3
cdr3_aa: CASSELAGADTQYF

v_call: TRBV12-3/TRBV12-4
clone_size: NA
j_call: TRBJ2-1
cdr3_aa: CASSLVSDGEQFF

v_call: TRBV29-1
clone_size: NA
j_call: TRBJ2-3
cdr3_aa: CSVELAGGTDTQYF

v_call: TRBV9
clone_size: NA
j_call: TRBJ2-7
cdr3_aa: CASSVALAGGPYEQYF

v_call: TRBV5-4
clone_size: NA
j_call: TRBJ2-5
cdr3_aa: CASSQKAGDEQETQYF

v_call: TRBV3-1/TRBV3-2
clone_size: once
j_call: TRBJ1-6
cdr3_aa: CASSQLRGGLNSPLHF

v_call: TRBV3-1/TRBV3-2
clone_size: NA
j_call: TRBJ1-1
cdr3_aa: CASRPIFTGDTEAFF

v_call: TRBV2
clone_size: NA
j_call: TRBJ2-5
cdr3_aa: CASGRLAGGETQYF

v_call: TRBV10-1
clone_size: NA
j_call: TRBJ1-1
cdr3_aa: CASSKTENTEAFF

v_call: TRBV7-2
clone_size: NA
j_call: TRBJ2-4
cdr3_aa: CASSFLAGRNIQYF

v_call: TRBV2
clone_size: NA
j_call: TRBJ2-1
cdr3_aa: CASSASGGYNEQFF

v_call: TRBV10-3
clone_size: few
j_call: TRBJ1-4
cdr3_aa: CAISDDRRGEKLFF

v_call: TRBV2
clone_size: few
j_call: TRBJ2-5
cdr3_aa: CASSGVTGGFTETQYF

v_call: TRBV11-1
clone_size: NA
j_call: TRBJ2-1
cdr3_aa: CASSLVGAQFF

v_call: TRBV29-1
clone_size: NA
j_call: TRBJ2-5
cdr3_aa: CSVARGRAEETQYF

v_call: TRBV6-5
clone_size: NA
j_call: TRBJ2-1
cdr3_aa: CASSSENEQFF

v_call: TRBV6-5
clone_size: few
j_call: TRBJ1-1
cdr3_aa: CASSLTGNTEAFF

v_call: TRBV11-2
clone_size: once
j_call: TRBJ1-1
cdr3_aa: CASSPSQARDIMNTEAFF

v_call: TRBV24-1
clone_size: NA
j_call: TRBJ2-2
cdr3_aa: CATSDLGSWDRVSTGELFF

v_call: TRBV5-1
clone_size: NA
j_call: TRBJ1-2
cdr3_aa: CASSSYRDRAYGYTF

v_call: TRBV29-1
clone_size: NA
j_call: TRBJ2-1
cdr3_aa: CSVETQQDYNEQFF

v_call: TRBV24-1
clone_size: once
j_call: TRBJ1-2
cdr3_aa: CATTPTERLGGYGYTF

v_call: TRBV9
clone_size: NA
j_call: TRBJ1-1
cdr3_aa: CASSTHRTVSNTEAFF

v_call: TRBV6-6
clone_size: NA
j_call: TRBJ2-7
cdr3_aa: CASTYQGRYEQYF

v_call: TRBV29-1
clone_size: few
j_call: TRBJ1-1
cdr3_aa: CSVQGLTNTEAFF

v_call: TRBV4-1
clone_size: NA
j_call: TRBJ1-5
cdr3_aa: CASSQEGTSSNQPQHF

v_call: TRBV6-5
clone_size: NA
j_call: TRBJ1-4
cdr3_aa: CASSLTVSNEKLFF

v_call: TRBV28
clone_size: NA
j_call: TRBJ2-2
cdr3_aa: CASTRLPGGAFYTGELFF

v_call: TRBV9
clone_size: NA
j_call: TRBJ2-1
cdr3_aa: CASSVARGLAQNNEQFF

v_call: TRBV29-1
clone_size: NA
j_call: TRBJ2-7
cdr3_aa: CSVEDRQGAKNEQYF

v_call: TRBV12-3/TRBV12-4
clone_size: NA
j_call: TRBJ2-7
cdr3_aa: CASSPRDLGQYF

v_call: TRBV18
clone_size: few
j_call: TRBJ1-2
cdr3_aa: CASSPQTNGYTF

v_call: TRBV11-3
clone_size: NA
j_call: TRBJ2-3
cdr3_aa: CASRGTDNTQYF

v_call: TRBV4-1
clone_size: NA
j_call: TRBJ2-3
cdr3_aa: CASSHPRDRGTDTQYF

v_call: TRBV2
clone_size: NA
j_call: TRBJ2-1
cdr3_aa: CASSESQGQGEQFF

v_call: TRBV19
clone_size: NA
j_call: TRBJ1-4
cdr3_aa: CASSIPTGYGEKLFF

v_call: TRBV6-4
clone_size: many
j_call: TRBJ2-1
cdr3_aa: CASSGNSGGGFEQFF

v_call: TRBV29-1
clone_size: NA
j_call: TRBJ2-7
cdr3_aa: CSVVGHYEQYF

v_call: TRBV7-9
clone_size: NA
j_call: TRBJ1-6
cdr3_aa: CASSLGSVSYNSPLHF

v_call: TRBV19
clone_size: NA
j_call: TRBJ1-1
cdr3_aa: CASSMSQNTEAFF

v_call: TRBV5-4
clone_size: NA
j_call: TRBJ2-5
cdr3_aa: CASSSSGAQGETQYF

v_call: TRBV5-1
clone_size: NA
j_call: TRBJ1-1
cdr3_aa: CASSPGAANTEAFF

v_call: TRBV29-1
clone_size: NA
j_call: TRBJ1-2
cdr3_aa: CSDHGGYTF

v_call: TRBV5-1
clone_size: NA
j_call: TRBJ1-1
cdr3_aa: CASSSEGTGTLQAFF

v_call: TRBV3-1/TRBV3-2
clone_size: NA
j_call: TRBJ2-1
cdr3_aa: CASSPRGLAGGYNEQFF

v_call: TRBV3-1/TRBV3-2
clone_size: NA
j_call: TRBJ2-7
cdr3_aa: CASSLGGGRAYEQYF

v_call: TRBV9
clone_size: NA
j_call: TRBJ2-1
cdr3_aa: CASSLRRAGEGYNEQFF

v_call: TRBV6-5
clone_size: NA
j_call: TRBJ1-6
cdr3_aa: CASSRGTGGNSPLHF

v_call: TRBV10-2
clone_size: NA
j_call: TRBJ1-2
cdr3_aa: CASSESFELRGYGYTF

v_call: TRBV6-5
clone_size: NA
j_call: TRBJ1-1
cdr3_aa: CASSYSRVGTEAFF

v_call: TRBV9
clone_size: NA
j_call: TRBJ1-3
cdr3_aa: CASSPRDRRNTIYF

v_call: TRBV19
clone_size: NA
j_call: TRBJ2-7
cdr3_aa: CASTSGAREQYF

v_call: TRBV11-2
clone_size: NA
j_call: TRBJ2-7
cdr3_aa: CASSLVGSPGQSYEQYF

v_call: TRBV4-2
clone_size: NA
j_call: TRBJ2-1
cdr3_aa: CASSRFGVNEQFF

v_call: TRBV28
clone_size: NA
j_call: TRBJ1-2
cdr3_aa: CASSPRDKDGYTF

v_call: TRBV2
clone_size: NA
j_call: TRBJ2-1
cdr3_aa: CASRETGDDEQFF

v_call: TRBV5-1
clone_size: NA
j_call: TRBJ1-1
cdr3_aa: CASSLTGQGSPEAFF